This T cell receptor (beta chain) was sequenced for a study of blood T cell repertoires in COVID-19. Study at large: The samples span acute and convalescent COVID-19 from the United States, Italy and Spain. PBMCs, B-cell-depleted T cells, or T cells were the source of the cDNA or gDNA that made up the material.

The CDR3 is made up of 14 amino acids. Germline V gene sequence: CDR1 MNHEY, CDR2 SVGAGI. As handled by the study authors: Reference gene primer amplification yielded estimated nucleated cell counts. Repertoires were generated with immunoSEQ multiplex PCR, while TCRdb's copy carries only in-frame clones and drops some. For V, J and clone size, that table is used; D and trimming come from the DNA. In the table there are roughly 250,000 clones, around 89% of which are singletons. Regarding this clone: A junction end diverges from the germline sequence, so it may reflect a read error.

Sequencing input: peripheral blood. The clonotype was recovered from a man aged 25-45 years with acute or convalescent COVID-19. The J gene is TRBJ2-1, the V gene TRBV6-5; 7 positions match TRBD1. CDR3 loop: CASRRGPSSNEQFF. The CDR3 DNA is TGTGCCAGCAGGAGGGGGCCATCCTCCAATGAGCAGTTCTTC.